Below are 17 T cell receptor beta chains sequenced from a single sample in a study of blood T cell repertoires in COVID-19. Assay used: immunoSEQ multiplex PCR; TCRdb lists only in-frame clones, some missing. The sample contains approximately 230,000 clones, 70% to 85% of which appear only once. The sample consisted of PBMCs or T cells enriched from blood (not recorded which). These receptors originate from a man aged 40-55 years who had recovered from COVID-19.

The CDR3 sequence is CASRGQVGTEAFF. As DNA, the CDR3 is TGTGCCAGCAGAGGACAGGTGGGGACTGAAGCTTTCTTT. The V call is TRBV2, the J call TRBJ1-1; 7 positions agree with TRBD1. Germline-derived CDR1 and CDR2 are SNHLY and FYNNEI. The junction had 6 bases not matched to a gene; V was cut back by 6 bases and J by 5 bases. CDR3 size: 13 residues.

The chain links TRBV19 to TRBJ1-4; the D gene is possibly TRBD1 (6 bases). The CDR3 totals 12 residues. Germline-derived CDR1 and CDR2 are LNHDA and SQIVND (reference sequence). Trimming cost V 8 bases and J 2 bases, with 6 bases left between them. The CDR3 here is CASGGTNEKLFF. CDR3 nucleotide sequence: TGTGCCAGTGGGGGCACTAATGAAAAACTGTTTTTT.

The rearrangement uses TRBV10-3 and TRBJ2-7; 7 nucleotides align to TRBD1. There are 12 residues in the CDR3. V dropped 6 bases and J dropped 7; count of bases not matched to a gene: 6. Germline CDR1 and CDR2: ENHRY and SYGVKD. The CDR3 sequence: CAIRQGTGEQYF. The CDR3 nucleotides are TGTGCCATCAGACAGGGGACGGGGGAGCAGTACTTC.

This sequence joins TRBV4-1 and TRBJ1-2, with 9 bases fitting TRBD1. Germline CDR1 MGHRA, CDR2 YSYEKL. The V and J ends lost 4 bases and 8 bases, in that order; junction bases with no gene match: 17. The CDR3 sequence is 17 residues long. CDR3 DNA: TGCGCCAGCAGCCGCGTGATGTCGGGACAGGGCCACGTCGGCTACACCTTC. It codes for CASSRVMSGQGHVGYTF.

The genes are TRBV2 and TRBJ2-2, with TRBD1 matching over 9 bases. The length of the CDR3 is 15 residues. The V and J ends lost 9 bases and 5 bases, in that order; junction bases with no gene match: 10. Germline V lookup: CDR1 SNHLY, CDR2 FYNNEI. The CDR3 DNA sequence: TGTGCCAGTCAACCGGGACAGGGTTGGACCGGGGAGCTGTTTTTT. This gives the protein CASQPGQGWTGELFF.

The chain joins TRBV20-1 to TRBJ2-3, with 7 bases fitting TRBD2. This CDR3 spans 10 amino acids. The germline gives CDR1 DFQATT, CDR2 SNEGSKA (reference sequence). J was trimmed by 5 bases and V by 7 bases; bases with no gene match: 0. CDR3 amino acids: CSGGRDTQYF. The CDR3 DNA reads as TGCAGTGGCGGGAGAGATACGCAGTATTTT.

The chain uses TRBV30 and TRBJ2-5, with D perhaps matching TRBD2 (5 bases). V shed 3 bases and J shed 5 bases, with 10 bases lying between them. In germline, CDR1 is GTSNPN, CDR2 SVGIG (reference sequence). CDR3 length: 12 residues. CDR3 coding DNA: TGTGCCTGGAGCATGGGGAGCGAGACCCAGTACTTC. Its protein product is CAWSMGSETQYF. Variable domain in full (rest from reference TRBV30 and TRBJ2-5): SQTIHQWPATLVQPVGSPLSLECTVEGTSNPNLYWYRQAAGRGLQLLFYSVGIGQISSEVPQNLSASRPQDRQFILSSKKLLLSDSGFYLCAWSMGSETQYFGPGTRLLVL.

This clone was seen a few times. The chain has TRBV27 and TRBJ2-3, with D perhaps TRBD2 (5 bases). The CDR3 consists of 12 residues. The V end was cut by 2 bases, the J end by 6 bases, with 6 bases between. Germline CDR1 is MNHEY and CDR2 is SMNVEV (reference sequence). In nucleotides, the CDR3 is TGTGCCAGCAGTTTAACGGGGGATACGCAGTATTTT. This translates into CASSLTGDTQYF.

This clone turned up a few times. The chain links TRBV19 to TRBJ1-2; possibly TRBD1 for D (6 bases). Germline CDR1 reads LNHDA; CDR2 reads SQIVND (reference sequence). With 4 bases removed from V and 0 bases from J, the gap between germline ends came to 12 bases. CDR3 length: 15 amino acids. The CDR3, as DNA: TGTGCCAGTAGTAACAGGGCAGGGTCTAACTATGGCTACACCTTC. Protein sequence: CASSNRAGSNYGYTF.

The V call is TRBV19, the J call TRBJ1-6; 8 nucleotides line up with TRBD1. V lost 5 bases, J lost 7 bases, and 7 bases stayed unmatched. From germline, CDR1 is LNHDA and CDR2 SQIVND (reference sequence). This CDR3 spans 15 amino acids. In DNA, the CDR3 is TGTGCCAGTAGTGGTCAGGGGGCGATCAATTCACCCCTCCACTTT. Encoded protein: CASSGQGAINSPLHF.

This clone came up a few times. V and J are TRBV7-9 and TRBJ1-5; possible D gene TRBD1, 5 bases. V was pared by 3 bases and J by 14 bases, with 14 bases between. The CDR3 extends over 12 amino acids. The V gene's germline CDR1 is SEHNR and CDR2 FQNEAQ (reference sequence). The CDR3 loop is CASSFQGEGKHF. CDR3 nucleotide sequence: TGTGCCAGCAGCTTTCAAGGGGAAGGCAAGCATTTT.

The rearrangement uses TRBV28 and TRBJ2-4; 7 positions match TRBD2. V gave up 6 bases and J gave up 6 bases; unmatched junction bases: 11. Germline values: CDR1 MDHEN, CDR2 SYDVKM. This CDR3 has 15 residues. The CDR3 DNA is TGTGCCAGCAGATCGACTAGCCAGAGGGGAAACATTCAGTACTTC. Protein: CASRSTSQRGNIQYF.

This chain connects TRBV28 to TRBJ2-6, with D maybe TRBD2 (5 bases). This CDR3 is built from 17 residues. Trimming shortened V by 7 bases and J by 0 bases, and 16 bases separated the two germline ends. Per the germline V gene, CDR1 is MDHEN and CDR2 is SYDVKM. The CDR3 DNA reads TGTGCCAGCACCATCCGGGGTTTTGGCTCTGGGGCCAACGTCCTGACTTTC. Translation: CASTIRGFGSGANVLTF.

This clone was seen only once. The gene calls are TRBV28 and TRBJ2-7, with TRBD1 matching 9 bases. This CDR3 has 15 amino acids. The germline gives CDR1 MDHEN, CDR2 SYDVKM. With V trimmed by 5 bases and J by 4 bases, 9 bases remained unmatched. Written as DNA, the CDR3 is TGTGCCAGCAGTGTTCCCGGGACAGGGACTTACGAGCAGTACTTC. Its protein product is CASSVPGTGTYEQYF.

The CDR3 sequence is CASSRDKNSGANVLTF. CDR3 DNA: TGTGCCAGCAGCCGGGACAAAAACTCTGGGGCCAACGTCCTGACTTTC. The chain is built from TRBV9 and TRBJ2-6; D perhaps matches TRBD1 (6 bases). V was clipped by 4 bases and J by 0 bases, with 11 bases between them. This CDR3 contains 16 residues. Germline V gene sequence: CDR1 SGDLS, CDR2 YYNGEE.

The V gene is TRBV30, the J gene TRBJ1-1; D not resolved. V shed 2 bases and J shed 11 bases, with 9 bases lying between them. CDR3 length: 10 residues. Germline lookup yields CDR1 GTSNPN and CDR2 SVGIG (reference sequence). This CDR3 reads CAWSRRAAFF. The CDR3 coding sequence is TGTGCCTGGAGTCGGAGAGCCGCTTTCTTT.

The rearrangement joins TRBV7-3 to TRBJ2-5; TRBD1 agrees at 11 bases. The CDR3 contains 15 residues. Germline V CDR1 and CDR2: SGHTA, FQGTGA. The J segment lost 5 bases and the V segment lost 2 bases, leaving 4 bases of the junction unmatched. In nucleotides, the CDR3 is TGTGCCAGCAGCTTAGGGACAGGGGGTAGGGAGACCCAGTACTTC. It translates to CASSLGTGGRETQYF. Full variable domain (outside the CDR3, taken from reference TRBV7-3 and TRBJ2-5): GAGVSQTPSNKVTEKGKYVELRCDPISGHTALYWYRQSLGQGPEFLIYFQGTGAADDSGLPNDRFFAVRPEGSVSTLKIQRTERGDSAVYLCASSLGTGGRETQYFGPGTRLLVL.